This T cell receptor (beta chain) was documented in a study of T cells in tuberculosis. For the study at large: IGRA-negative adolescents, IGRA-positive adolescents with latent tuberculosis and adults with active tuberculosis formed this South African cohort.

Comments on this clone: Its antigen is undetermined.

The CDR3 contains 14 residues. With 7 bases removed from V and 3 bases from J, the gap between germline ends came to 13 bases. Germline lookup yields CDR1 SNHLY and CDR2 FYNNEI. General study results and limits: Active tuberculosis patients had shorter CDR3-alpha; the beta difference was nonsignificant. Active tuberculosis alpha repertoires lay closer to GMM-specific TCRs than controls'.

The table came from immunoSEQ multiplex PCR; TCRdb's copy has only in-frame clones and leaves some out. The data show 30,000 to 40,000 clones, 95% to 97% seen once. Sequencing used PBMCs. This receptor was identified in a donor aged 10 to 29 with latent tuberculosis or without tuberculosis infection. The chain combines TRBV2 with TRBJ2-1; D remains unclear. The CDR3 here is CASTSAVNYNEQFF. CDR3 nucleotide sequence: TGTGCCAGCACTTCCGCGGTGAACTACAATGAGCAGTTCTTC.